These 28 T cell receptor beta chains were all obtained from the same sample, sequenced in a study of T-cell reconstitution after alpha-beta-depleted transplantation in children. The TCRbeta library incorporated unique molecular identifiers. In TCRdb, the PCR reads were re-called with MiXCR into one record per CDR3 protein. The sample holds under 100,000 distinct CDR3 sequences, around a sixth seen once. The sequences come from PBMCs, mostly from graft donor cells, collected 180 days after TCRalphabeta/CD19-depleted stem cell transplant. The source of these receptors is a male patient between 2 and 15 years old who had a stem cell transplant for acute lymphoblastic leukemia, so the T cells may come from the graft donor.

In its sample, this clonotype was seen many times. The V gene is TRBV27, the J gene TRBJ2-7; D is ambiguous. The V end lost 2 bases, the J end lost 5 bases, and 4 bases lay between the germline ends. This CDR3 comprises 11 residues. Germline lookup yields CDR1 MNHEY and CDR2 SMNVEV (reference sequence). CDR3 coding DNA: TGTGCCAGCAGTTTAGGGAACGAGCAGTACTTC. It encodes CASSLGNEQYF.

The chain carries TRBV5-8 and TRBJ2-4; 7 bases fit TRBD1. Germline V gene sequence: CDR1 SGHTS, CDR2 YDEGEE. V gave up 1 base and J gave up 1 base; unmatched junction bases: 5. CDR3 size: 16 residues. This CDR3 is CASSLRLTGAKNIQYF. The CDR3 nucleotides are TGTGCCAGCAGCTTGAGGCTGACAGGGGCCAAAAACATTCAGTACTTC.

This clonotype was picked up a small number of times. This chain joins TRBV12-3 or TRBV12-4 and TRBJ2-1; 9 bases agree with TRBD2. This CDR3 contains 15 residues. V dropped 1 base and J dropped 8; count of bases not matched to a gene: 6. CDR3 loop: CASSLGLAGRDEQFF. Here the CDR3 DNA reads TGTGCCAGCAGTTTAGGTCTAGCGGGGAGGGATGAGCAGTTCTTC.

The CDR3 sequence: CASSLEGPKNIQYF. The CDR3 DNA is TGCGCCAGCAGCTTGGAGGGACCCAAAAACATTCAGTACTTC. J is TRBJ2-4 and V is TRBV5-1; D may correspond to TRBD1 or TRBD2 (5 bases each). The CDR3 is 14 residues long. CDR1 SGHRS and CDR2 YFSETQ come from the germline V gene. Trimming removed 0 bases from V and 2 bases from J, with 6 bases in between.

A few counts support this clonotype. V and J are TRBV7-2 and TRBJ1-5; D remains ambiguous. V shed 5 bases and J shed 9 bases, with 14 bases lying between them. The CDR3 covers 13 residues. Germline V gene lookup returns CDR1 SGHTA and CDR2 FQGNSA. The chain's CDR3 is CASSTTSDMPQHF. The CDR3, as DNA: TGTGCCAGCAGCACCACCTCAGACATGCCCCAGCATTTT.

This clonotype occurred a few times. The V and J genes are TRBV18 and TRBJ1-1; D unresolved. CDR1 KGHSH and CDR2 LQKENI come from the germline V gene. This CDR3 comprises 13 residues. V shed 0 bases and J shed 1 base, with 3 bases lying between them. The CDR3 sequence is CASSPPENTEAFF. Here the CDR3 DNA reads TGTGCCAGCTCACCACCGGAGAACACTGAAGCTTTCTTT. The whole variable domain, filled in from reference TRBV18 and TRBJ1-1, reads NAGVMQNPRHLVRRRGQEARLRCSPMKGHSHVYWYRQLPEEGLKFMVYLQKENIIDESGMPKERFSAEFPKEGPSILRIQQVVRGDSAAYFCASSPPENTEAFFGQGTRLTVV.

This chain joins TRBV11-2 and TRBJ2-2, with D possibly being TRBD1 or TRBD2 (6 bases each). Germline CDR1 and CDR2: SGHAT and FQNNGV. The ends were cut back, 5 bases at V and 3 bases at J, with 22 bases in the middle. CDR3 length equals 18 residues. The CDR3 nucleotides are TGTGCCAGCAGCCCCGGGGCGCTCGGGGGCAGCGACACCGGGGAGCTGTTTTTT. Its protein product is CASSPGALGGSDTGELFF.

This clonotype was counted many times. This chain joins TRBV7-8 and TRBJ2-5; D possibly uses TRBD1 or TRBD2 (5 bases each). Trimming shortened V by 1 base and J by 1 base, and 10 bases separated the two germline ends. Germline lookup yields CDR1 SGHVS and CDR2 FQNEAQ. The CDR3 is made up of 15 amino acids. CDR3 sequence reads: CASSLGGGGQETQYF. The DNA of the CDR3 is TGTGCCAGCAGCTTAGGAGGTGGGGGCCAAGAGACCCAGTACTTC.

In its sample, this clonotype was seen a few times. The rearrangement joins TRBV19 to TRBJ1-4, with 9 nucleotides matching TRBD1. This CDR3 comprises 13 residues. The germline gives CDR1 LNHDA, CDR2 SQIVND (reference sequence). J lost 5 bases, V lost 10 bases, and 5 bases had no gene match. The CDR3 sequence: CATNRGRNEKLFF. In nucleotides, the CDR3 is TGTGCCACCAACAGGGGGCGCAATGAAAAACTGTTTTTT.

This chain uses TRBV2 with TRBJ2-2, with TRBD2 matching over 11 bases. The germline gives CDR1 SNHLY, CDR2 FYNNEI. Trimming removed 6 bases from V and 1 base from J; junction bases left unmatched: 7. This CDR3 spans 17 amino acids. The CDR3 here is CASRAGTSGMNTGELFF. The CDR3 DNA is TGTGCCAGCAGGGCCGGGACTAGCGGAATGAACACCGGGGAGCTGTTTTTT.

This clonotype has ten or more counts. V usage is TRBV5-5 and J usage is TRBJ1-1, with D uncertain. Germline V gene sequence: CDR1 SGHKS, CDR2 YYEKEE (reference sequence). Trimming cost V 1 base and J 5 bases, with 6 bases left between them. There are 12 residues in the CDR3. CDR3 region: CASSLRETEAFF. The CDR3 DNA reads as TGTGCCAGCAGCTTGCGCGAGACTGAAGCTTTCTTT.

This clonotype was seen more than once but under ten times. The chain couples TRBV5-1 to TRBJ1-1; D is unresolved. CDR1 and CDR2 from the germline V gene are SGHRS and YFSETQ. Trimming stripped 0 bases from V and 2 bases from J, with 11 bases between. CDR3 length: 15 residues. The CDR3 coding sequence is TGCGCCAGCAGCTTGGTTCTCGGGCCCAACACTGAAGCTTTCTTT. It is translated as CASSLVLGPNTEAFF.

This sequence joins TRBV5-1 and TRBJ1-5, with D possibly matching TRBD1 (5 bases). Germline-derived CDR1 and CDR2 are SGHRS and YFSETQ. Deletions cut 2 bases from V and 0 bases from J, with 12 bases between. The CDR3 consists of 16 residues. For the CDR3, the DNA is TGCGCCAGCAGCTTTGACCCTGGGGGTAGCAATCAGCCCCAGCATTTT. Amino acid sequence: CASSFDPGGSNQPQHF.

This chain links TRBV20-1 with TRBJ2-2; D may match TRBD1 or TRBD2 (6 bases each). V gave up 5 bases and J gave up 6 bases, with 16 bases separating them. The CDR3 totals 14 residues. Looked up from germline, CDR1 is DFQATT and CDR2 is SNEGSKA (reference sequence). CDR3 in amino acids: CSARGPPLPGELFF. DNA of the CDR3: TGCAGTGCTCGGGGGCCGCCGTTACCCGGGGAGCTGTTTTTT.

The sample holds a few counts of this clonotype. The CDR3 loop reads CSARQGLAYGYTF. The CDR3 DNA reads TGCAGTGCTAGACAGGGATTAGCCTATGGCTACACCTTC. J is TRBJ1-2 and V is TRBV20-1; tentative D call: TRBD1 (5 bases). CDR3 length: 13 amino acids. Germline CDR1 reads DFQATT; CDR2 reads SNEGSKA (reference sequence). The ends were cut back, 2 bases at V and 4 bases at J, with 11 bases in the middle.

This clonotype has just a few counts. The chain uses TRBV5-1 and TRBJ2-5; D perhaps matches TRBD2 (6 bases). Trimming took 0 bases from V and 3 from J, leaving 12 bases between them. The germline V gene encodes CDR1 SGHRS and CDR2 YFSETQ. This CDR3 contains 15 residues. The CDR3 nucleotides read TGCGCCAGCAGCTTGGAATGGAGGGGAAAAGAGACCCAGTACTTC. Its translation: CASSLEWRGKETQYF.

At least ten counts were recorded for this clonotype. This chain connects TRBV5-1 to TRBJ2-3; 8 nucleotides match TRBD1. The CDR3 has 17 amino acids. Losses at the gene ends were 3 bases for V and 1 base for J; bases not matched to a gene: 10. Germline V gene lookup returns CDR1 SGHRS and CDR2 YFSETQ. CDR3 nucleotides: TGCGCCAGCAGCTACTGGACAGGGAAGGGGGGCACAGATACGCAGTATTTT. It specifies CASSYWTGKGGTDTQYF.

This clonotype occurred a few times. The rearrangement joins TRBV15 to TRBJ2-2; no reliable D call. V lost 0 bases, J lost 0 bases, and 11 bases lay in between. The CDR3 runs to 17 residues. In germline, CDR1 is LNHNV, CDR2 YYDKDF (reference sequence). This CDR3 reads CATSRDAWASNTGELFF. CDR3 nucleotides: TGTGCCACCAGCAGAGATGCGTGGGCCTCGAACACCGGGGAGCTGTTTTTT.

The chain employs TRBV28 and TRBJ1-6; possibly TRBD1 for D (5 bases). CDR3 length equals 13 residues. V lost 0 bases, J lost 8 bases, and 5 bases lay in between. Germline assignment: CDR1 MDHEN and CDR2 SYDVKM. The chain's CDR3 is CASSLWGDSPLHF. In DNA, the CDR3 is TGTGCCAGCAGTTTATGGGGGGATTCACCCCTCCACTTT.

This clonotype occurred once. The chain couples TRBV12-3 or TRBV12-4 to TRBJ2-7; D possibly corresponds to TRBD2 (5 bases). Between the trimmed V and J ends, which lost 3 bases and 2 bases, there was a span of 14 bases. The CDR3 contains 15 residues. CDR3 loop: CASSFPETMAYEQYF. Here the CDR3 DNA reads TGTGCCAGCAGTTTCCCGGAGACTATGGCCTACGAGCAGTACTTC.

This clonotype was observed a handful of times. This chain uses TRBV27 with TRBJ1-4, with D perhaps matching TRBD1 (5 bases). CDR1 MNHEY and CDR2 SMNVEV come from the germline V gene (reference sequence). With 3 bases removed from V and 0 bases from J, the gap between germline ends came to 11 bases. The CDR3 length is 16 residues. The CDR3 protein is CASSFLGDATNEKLFF. CDR3 nucleotide sequence: TGTGCCAGCAGTTTTTTAGGGGATGCAACTAATGAAAAACTGTTTTTT.

V and J are TRBV2 and TRBJ1-4; weak D call: TRBD1 (5 bases). Trimming stripped 10 bases from V and 8 bases from J, with 8 bases between. The CDR3 spans 10 residues. Germline V gene lookup returns CDR1 SNHLY and CDR2 FYNNEI. The CDR3 nucleotides read TGTGCCATCAGGGAAGAAAAACTGTTTTTT. Translated, it gives CAIREEKLFF.

This clonotype showed up just a few times. J is TRBJ2-2 and V is TRBV12-3 or TRBV12-4; D may be TRBD1 or TRBD2 (5 bases each). Trimming removed 3 bases from V and 4 bases from J, with 9 bases in between. The CDR3 is 14 residues long. The DNA of the CDR3 is TGTGCCAGCAGTTTTGAGGGGATCACCGGGGAGCTGTTTTTT. This codes for CASSFEGITGELFF.

This clonotype has more than one count but fewer than ten. The CDR3 bases are TGTGCCAGCAGTACACAGACAGGACCCTATGGCTACACCTTC. As protein: CASSTQTGPYGYTF. The V and J genes are TRBV12-3 or TRBV12-4 and TRBJ1-2; a possible D gene is TRBD1 (6 bases). The CDR3 extends over 14 amino acids. V lost 5 bases and J 4 bases, leaving 14 bases between the germline ends.

The chain links TRBV27 to TRBJ2-1; 7 bases match TRBD1. The CDR3 runs 16 residues. V gave up 2 bases and J gave up 4 bases; unmatched junction bases: 8. The germline gives CDR1 MNHEY, CDR2 SMNVEV (reference sequence). For the CDR3, the DNA is TGTGCCAGCAGTTTACCAGGGACAGTAAAATACAATGAGCAGTTCTTC. This translates into CASSLPGTVKYNEQFF.

This clonotype was detected only a few times. The J gene is TRBJ2-7, the V gene TRBV6-1, with D tentatively TRBD1 (6 bases). Germline V CDR1 and CDR2: MNHNS, SASEGT. CDR3 size: 15 residues. V lost 8 bases, J lost 3 bases, and 20 bases lay in between. This CDR3 is CASQGLFLTNYEQYF. Here the CDR3 DNA reads TGTGCCAGCCAGGGGTTGTTCTTGACTAACTACGAGCAGTACTTC.

The V and J genes are TRBV15 and TRBJ2-4; D gene unclear. Per the germline V gene, CDR1 is LNHNV and CDR2 is YYDKDF (reference sequence). The CDR3 length is 16 residues. Deletions cut 0 bases from V and 5 bases from J, with 14 bases between. The CDR3 spells CATSRDGNGPQNIQYF. The CDR3 nucleotides read TGTGCCACCAGCAGAGATGGGAATGGCCCCCAAAACATTCAGTACTTC. The whole variable domain, remainder taken from reference TRBV15 and TRBJ2-4, is DAMVIQNPRYQVTQFGKPVTLSCSQTLNHNVMYWYQQKSSQAPKLLFHYYDKDFNNEADTPDNFQSRRPNTSFCFLDIRSPGLGDTAMYLCATSRDGNGPQNIQYFGAGTRLSVL.

The CDR3 sequence: CSARDLGQGGNTIYF. The CDR3 DNA follows: TGCAGTGCTAGAGATCTCGGGCAGGGGGGAAACACCATATATTTT. The V and J genes are TRBV20-1 and TRBJ1-3, with TRBD1 as a possible D gene (6 bases). Trimming took off 0 bases at V and 4 bases at J, with 13 bases between the two ends. From germline, CDR1 is DFQATT and CDR2 SNEGSKA (reference sequence). The CDR3 runs to 15 residues.